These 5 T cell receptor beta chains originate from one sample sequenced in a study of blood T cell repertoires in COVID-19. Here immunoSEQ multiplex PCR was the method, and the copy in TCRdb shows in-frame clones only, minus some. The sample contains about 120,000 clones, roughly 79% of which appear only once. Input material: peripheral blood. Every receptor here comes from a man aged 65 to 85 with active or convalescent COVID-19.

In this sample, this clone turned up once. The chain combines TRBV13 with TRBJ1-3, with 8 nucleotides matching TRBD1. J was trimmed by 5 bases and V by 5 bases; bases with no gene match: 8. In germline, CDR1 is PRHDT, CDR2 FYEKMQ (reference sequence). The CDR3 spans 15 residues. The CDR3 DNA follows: TGTGCCAGCAGCCGACAGACAGGGGTTCGAAACACCATATATTTT. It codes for CASSRQTGVRNTIYF.

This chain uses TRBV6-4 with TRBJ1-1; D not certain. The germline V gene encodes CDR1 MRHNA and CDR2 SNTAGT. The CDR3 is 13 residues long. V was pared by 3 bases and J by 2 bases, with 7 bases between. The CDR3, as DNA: TGTGCCAGCAGTGAAGCCCCCAACACTGAAGCTTTCTTT. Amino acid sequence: CASSEAPNTEAFF.

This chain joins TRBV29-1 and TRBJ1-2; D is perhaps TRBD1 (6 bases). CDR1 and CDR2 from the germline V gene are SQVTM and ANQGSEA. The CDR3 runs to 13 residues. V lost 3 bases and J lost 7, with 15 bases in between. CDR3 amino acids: CSVDRGGLFGYTF. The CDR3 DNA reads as TGCAGCGTTGATCGGGGGGGCCTATTTGGCTACACCTTC.

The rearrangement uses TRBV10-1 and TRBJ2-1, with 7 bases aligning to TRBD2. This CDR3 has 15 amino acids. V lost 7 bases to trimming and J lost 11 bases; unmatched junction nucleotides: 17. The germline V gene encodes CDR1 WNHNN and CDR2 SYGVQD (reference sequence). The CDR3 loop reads CASIRAGVRPSKQFF. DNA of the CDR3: TGCGCCAGCATAAGGGCGGGAGTGAGACCCTCTAAGCAGTTCTTC.

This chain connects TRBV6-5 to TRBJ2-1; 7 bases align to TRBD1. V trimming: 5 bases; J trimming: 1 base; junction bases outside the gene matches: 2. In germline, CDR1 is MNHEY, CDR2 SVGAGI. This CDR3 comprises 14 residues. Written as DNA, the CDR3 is TGTGCCAGCAGTAACAGGGGTTCCTACAATGAGCAGTTCTTC. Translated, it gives CASSNRGSYNEQFF.